These 6 T cell receptor beta chains came from one sample sequenced in a study of early T cells in non-severe SARS-CoV-2 infection. TCRdb independently ran MiXCR on the 5' RACE reads; one entry per CDR3 protein. The profile shows about 77,000 distinct CDR3 sequences, 9% to 10% of them singletons. The sample consisted of whole blood. Receptors originate from an adult who was a healthcare worker with PCR-confirmed SARS-CoV-2 infection or an uninfected control (not recorded which).

The chain has TRBV20-1 and TRBJ2-6; maybe TRBD2 (5 bases). The CDR3 is 14 amino acids. Trimming removed 6 bases from V and 0 bases from J, with 9 bases in between. Germline V gene data show CDR1 as DFQATT and CDR2 as SNEGSKA (reference sequence). CDR3 DNA sequence: TGCAGTGCGTGGACTGACTCTGGGGCCAACGTCCTGACTTTC. It encodes CSAWTDSGANVLTF.

This clonotype was counted between two and nine times. The CDR3 DNA is TGTGCCAGCAGTAAGCATGAGCGGGAGTTGACAGATACGCAGTATTTT. This gives the protein CASSKHERELTDTQYF. The V gene is TRBV9, the J gene TRBJ2-3; 8 nucleotides agree with TRBD2. Germline V lookup: CDR1 SGDLS, CDR2 YYNGEE. Trimming cost V 5 bases and J 3 bases; bases outside gene matches: 11. CDR3 length: 16 amino acids.

A few counts support this clonotype. The CDR3 DNA reads TGTGCCACAACGGGACAGACCTACGAGCAGTACTTC. Translation gives CATTGQTYEQYF. The V gene is TRBV28, the J gene TRBJ2-7; 7 bases agree with TRBD1. CDR3 size: 12 residues. Germline trimming cut 10 bases from V and 2 bases from J; bases unmatched to any gene: 5. The germline V gene encodes CDR1 MDHEN and CDR2 SYDVKM.

V gene TRBV5-1 combines with J gene TRBJ1-2, with D uncertain. Germline V gene sequence: CDR1 SGHRS, CDR2 YFSETQ. V lost 0 bases, J lost 0 bases, and 6 bases lay in between. The CDR3 spans 14 residues. The CDR3 spells CASSLAGANYGYTF. The CDR3 coding sequence is TGCGCCAGCAGCTTGGCAGGTGCTAACTATGGCTACACCTTC.

This clonotype was recorded many times. V gene TRBV5-1 combines with J gene TRBJ2-3, with 8 bases lining up with TRBD2. Germline V gene lookup returns CDR1 SGHRS and CDR2 YFSETQ. This CDR3 contains 17 residues. V lost 4 bases and J lost 0; bases outside the gene matches: 10. CDR3 bases: TGCGCCAGCAGCCAGCCGCGGGGGGTCCGTAGCACAGATACGCAGTATTTT. Its protein is CASSQPRGVRSTDTQYF.

This clonotype was counted ten times or more. The rearrangement links TRBV6-1 to TRBJ1-2, with D unclear. V was trimmed by 0 bases and J by 4 bases, leaving 9 bases between them. The CDR3 is 14 amino acids. Germline V lookup: CDR1 MNHNS, CDR2 SASEGT. In nucleotides, the CDR3 is TGTGCCAGCAGTGAAGCGCGAACTTCCTATGGCTACACCTTC. It yields the protein CASSEARTSYGYTF.